Detailed here is one T cell receptor beta chain. What antigen it recognizes has not been identified. No much larger clonotype is one base removed from it; base qualities were not supplied. The sample originates from a study of blood T cell repertoires in COVID-19 (dated by TCRdb to about 2020). Concerning the study at large: Collaborator samples came from the United States, Italy and Spain and covered acute and convalescent phases of COVID-19. The prospective study material was composed of cDNA or gDNA derived from T cells, B-cell-depleted T cells, or PBMCs. Where available, HLA class I and class II types were obtained from metadata supplied by the sample provider rather than from assay-based typing. A de-identified subject ID, COVID-19 status, age in years and sex were almost always included in the sample metadata. Deeply sampled blood TCRbeta repertoires from subjects exposed to, actively infected with, or recovered from COVID-19 were included in the dataset. The repertoires were released in a freely available public database intended as a resource for research on the immune response to SARS-CoV-2. The samples were drawn from two sources: the first 160 participants of the ongoing ImmuneRACE study, and about 1,300 subjects contributed by 6 global collaborators. The research as a whole found: The amount of clinical and demographic metadata varied by source and participant and was provided uncurated.

Trimming removed 0 bases from V and 7 bases from J, leaving 13 bases between the germline ends. The CDR3 numbers 14 residues from cysteine through phenylalanine. Of all the DNA, just the CDR3 is kept, 42 bases in frame from base 1. The germline V gene specifies SGHRS as CDR1 and YFSETQ as CDR2. In the prospective study, participants were about 18 to 100 years old, resided in 24 geographic areas of the United States, and were enrolled through a virtual design. In the prospective study, cohorts were assigned on the basis of participant-reported clinical history obtained from a screening survey and a study questionnaire. Recovered participants in ImmuneRACE Cohort 3 were defined as having two consecutive negative NP/OP PCR tests, clearance from a healthcare professional, or resolution of symptoms. In the prospective study, whole blood, serum and a nasopharyngeal or oropharyngeal swab were collected from each participant by mobile phlebotomists. Participants in the prospective study had the option to provide additional blood draws and questionnaires over a 2-month period. Before DNA extraction, prospective study blood samples were shipped either frozen or at room temperature.

TCRbeta CDR3 regions were amplified from genomic DNA by means of the immunoSEQ Assay, a bias-controlled multiplex PCR. Concerning the study's data processing: Nucleated cell counts per sample were estimated from amplification of reference gene primers within the assay. To quantify the absolute abundance of each unique TCRbeta CDR3 rearrangement, sequence reads were collapsed and filtered. For each sample, productive Simpson clonality was calculated as the square root of Simpson's diversity index over productive rearrangements. TCRdb obtained this table from immuneACCESS and retained in-frame rearrangements with V and J assigned. These tables miss some clones; where compared with another copy, unresolved V genes account for less than half of the shortfall, and the remainder is unexplained. V, J and clone size are those of that table, while D and trimming were read from the DNA. Here the sample has roughly 300,000 clones; about 90% occur a single time. The ten biggest clones cover about 0.93% of the sample.

The chain couples TRBV5-1 to TRBJ1-1, with the identity of the D gene unclear. The sequence was collected from a woman in her 30s who had recovered from COVID-19. Sequencing was carried out using PBMCs or T cells enriched from blood (not recorded which). CDR3 reads: CASSLAGRGGEAFF. The DNA sequence is TGCGCCAGCAGCTTGGCCGGGAGAGGCGGTGAAGCTTTCTTT.